This TCR beta chain was captured in a study of blood T cell repertoires in COVID-19. The table came from immunoSEQ multiplex PCR; TCRdb's copy has only in-frame clones and leaves some out. This table holds some 150,000 clones, 75% to 90% found once. Sequenced sample: peripheral blood. The TCR comes from a woman aged 40 to 49 with acute or convalescent COVID-19.

The CDR3 DNA sequence: TGTGCCAGCAGCCACCTCCAGGGGCACGGCTACACCTTC. It yields the protein CASSHLQGHGYTF. J is TRBJ1-2 and V is TRBV3-1 (or the pseudogene TRBV3-2); D possibly corresponds to TRBD1 (6 bases). Per the germline V gene, CDR1 is LGHDT and CDR2 is YNNKEL (reference sequence). There are 13 residues in the CDR3. V lost 3 bases and J lost 8, with 13 bases in between.